Many counts were recorded for the clone carrying this T cell receptor beta chain. These data originate in a study of low-dose radiotherapy and immunotherapy resistance in tumors. Study at large: Doses of 0.5 Gy per fraction every 2 weeks, totaling 6.5 Gy, went to Cohort 1.

Sample time point: before trial treatment. Both a constant-region primer and a V-primer adapter served to amplify TCRs across roughly 20 PCR cycles. TCRdb re-derived calls from the reads in MiXCR, one entry per CDR3 protein. The profile covers tens of thousands of distinct CDR3 sequences, with around 11% appearing a single time and approximately 6.2% taken by the ten largest. The CDR3 sequence is 12 residues long. Deletions cut 4 bases from V and 7 bases from J, with 11 bases between. The sample was PBMCs, taken before treatment. The chain joins TRBV12-3 or TRBV12-4 to TRBJ2-7, with TRBD2 as a possible D gene (5 bases). The TCR sequence derives from a female donor with ovarian cancer. The CDR3 bases are TGTGCCAGCAGTTCCGGGGAGCGGGAGCAGTACTTC. Protein: CASSSGEREQYF.